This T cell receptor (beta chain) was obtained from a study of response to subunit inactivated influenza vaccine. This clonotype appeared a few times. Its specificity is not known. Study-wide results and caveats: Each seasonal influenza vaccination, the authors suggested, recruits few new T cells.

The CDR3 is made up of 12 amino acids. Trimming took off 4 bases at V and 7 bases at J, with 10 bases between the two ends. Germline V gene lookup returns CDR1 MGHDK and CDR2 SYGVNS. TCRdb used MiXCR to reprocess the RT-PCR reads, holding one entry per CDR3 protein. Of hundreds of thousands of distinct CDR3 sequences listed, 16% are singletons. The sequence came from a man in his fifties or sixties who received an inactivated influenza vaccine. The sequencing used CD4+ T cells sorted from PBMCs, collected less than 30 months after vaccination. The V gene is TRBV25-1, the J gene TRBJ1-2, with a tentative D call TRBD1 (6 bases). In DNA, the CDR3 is TGTGCCAGCAGTGTTCCAGGGGCTGGCTACACCTTC. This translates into CASSVPGAGYTF.